Each of the 2 T cell receptor beta chains below was sequenced from the same sample in a study of Graves' ophthalmopathy and Graves' hyperthyroidism. RNA transcripts were the source from which TCR beta CDR3 regions were amplified. A first-round RT-PCR used HTBI primers, followed by a second-round multiplex PCR. Via MiXCR, TCRdb re-called the multiplex PCR reads, giving one row per CDR3 protein. The profile shows hundreds of thousands of distinct CDR3 sequences, 20% to 25% of them singletons. Sequencing was done on a sample of peripheral blood. These receptors were obtained from a woman aged 18-30 years with stable Graves' hyperthyroidism.

This clonotype showed up many times. The V gene is TRBV12-3 or TRBV12-4, the J gene TRBJ1-2; 7 bases match TRBD1. The V gene end was trimmed by 7 bases and the J gene end by 4 bases; junction bases not matched to a gene: 6. The CDR3 runs 13 residues. CDR3 bases: TGTGCCAGCACCAACACAGGGGCCTATGGCTACACCTTC. Protein: CASTNTGAYGYTF.

This clonotype was detected a few times. The gene calls are TRBV14 and TRBJ2-2, with a tentative D call TRBD2 (7 bases). Germline assignment: CDR1 SGHDN and CDR2 FVKESK. The CDR3 extends over 16 amino acids. Trimming pared 1 base from V and 6 bases from J, leaving 15 bases between. Written as DNA, the CDR3 is TGTGCCAGCAGCCAAGTCGGGGGGCGGATCGCCGGGGAGCTGTTTTTT. Translating gives CASSQVGGRIAGELFF.